Each of the 21 T cell receptor beta chains below was sequenced from the same sample in a study of neurological immune-mediated disorders. TCRdb re-analysed the 5' RACE reads in MiXCR, keeping a single row per CDR3 protein. The sample yields about 31,000 distinct CDR3 sequences, about 4.1% seen once. The sequenced sample was CD4+ T cells from blood. Source of these receptors: a woman aged 40 to 49 in good health.

This clonotype was found many times. The gene calls are TRBV18 and TRBJ2-7; 8 bases are a match to TRBD1. The germline V gene has CDR1 KGHSH and CDR2 LQKENI. The CDR3 totals 19 residues. V gave up 2 bases and J gave up 2 bases; unmatched junction bases: 17. CDR3 coding DNA: TGTGCCAGCTCACCAGATCCCGGGACAGGTCTGCGGCGGGCCTACGAGCAGTACTTC. This translates into CASSPDPGTGLRRAYEQYF.

This clonotype showed up many times. V is TRBV4-1 and J is TRBJ1-1; 7 bases line up with TRBD1. The V segment lost 2 bases and the J segment 3 bases; nucleotides outside the gene matches: 0. The CDR3 extends over 13 amino acids. The germline V gene encodes CDR1 MGHRA and CDR2 YSYEKL. CDR3 DNA: TGCGCCAGCAGCCAACAGGGGGACACTGAAGCTTTCTTT. Protein sequence: CASSQQGDTEAFF.

This clonotype occurred many times. This sequence joins TRBV2 and TRBJ1-6; 7 bases align to TRBD1. The V gene's germline CDR1 is SNHLY and CDR2 FYNNEI. The trim removed 8 bases at V and 8 bases at J, leaving 6 bases unmatched. This CDR3 has 13 residues. The CDR3 protein is CASSDRADSPLHF. Written as DNA, the CDR3 is TGTGCCAGCTCTGACAGGGCGGATTCACCCCTCCACTTT.

This clonotype showed up many times. The rearrangement joins TRBV7-9 to TRBJ2-2; TRBD2 matches 8 bases. Trimming removed 5 bases from V and 9 bases from J; junction bases left unmatched: 11. The CDR3 is 15 residues long. CDR1 is SEHNR, CDR2 FQNEAQ, per germline (reference sequence). CDR3 sequence (DNA): TGTGCCAGCAGCCAACCGGGAGGGAGCGCAAGGGAGCTGTTTTTT. Translation gives CASSQPGGSARELFF.

This clonotype showed up many times. Here the CDR3 DNA reads TGCGCCAGCAGCTTGCCGTCGCCAGATGGCTACACCTTC. Translating gives CASSLPSPDGYTF. This chain uses TRBV5-1 with TRBJ1-2; D not certain. The CDR3 is made up of 13 amino acids. Trimming pared 1 base from V and 6 bases from J, leaving 10 bases between. Germline lookup yields CDR1 SGHRS and CDR2 YFSETQ.

This clonotype was counted many times. The chain is built from TRBV6-2 or TRBV6-3 and TRBJ2-4; maybe TRBD1 (6 bases). Between the trimmed V and J ends, which lost 5 bases and 1 base, there was a span of 9 bases. There are 14 residues in the CDR3. Germline V CDR1 and CDR2: MNHEY, SVGEGT. The CDR3, as DNA: TGTGCCAGCAGTCACAGGGTGGCCAAAAACATTCAGTACTTC. This translates into CASSHRVAKNIQYF.

This clonotype was counted many times. The gene calls are TRBV4-2 and TRBJ2-2; D is possibly TRBD1 (5 bases). Germline V gene lookup returns CDR1 LGHNA and CDR2 YNFKEQ. The length of the CDR3 is 15 residues. Trimming took 0 bases from V and 3 from J, leaving 8 bases between them. The CDR3 DNA sequence: TGTGCCAGCAGCCAAGAAGGGGCTGACACCGGGGAGCTGTTTTTT. This codes for CASSQEGADTGELFF.

Many counts were recorded for this clonotype. The rearrangement links TRBV29-1 to TRBJ2-2, with TRBD1 identical over 7 bases. V was clipped by 3 bases and J by 4 bases; unmatched bases: 5. This CDR3 has 14 residues. Germline V CDR1 and CDR2: SQVTM, ANQGSEA. The CDR3 DNA is TGCAGCGTTGACCGCAGGGGGAGCACCGGGGAGCTGTTTTTT. This translates into CSVDRRGSTGELFF.

This clonotype has ten or more counts. The J gene is TRBJ1-5, the V gene TRBV6-5; possible D gene TRBD1, 5 bases. The germline V gene has CDR1 MNHEY and CDR2 SVGAGI. This CDR3 has 14 residues. V lost 6 bases, J lost 4 bases, and 13 bases lay in between. CDR3 loop: CASSPGRQNQPQHF. CDR3 in DNA: TGTGCCAGCAGCCCCGGGCGACAGAATCAGCCCCAGCATTTT.

Many counts were recorded for this clonotype. The chain combines TRBV5-6 with TRBJ2-1; 10 bases fit TRBD2. This CDR3 contains 17 residues. Germline V gene sequence: CDR1 SGHDT, CDR2 YYEEEE. V was pared by 0 bases and J by 4 bases, with 7 bases of the junction left unmatched. Written as DNA, the CDR3 is TGTGCCAGCAGCTTGGGTCCTAGCGGGAGATCATACAATGAGCAGTTCTTC. This codes for CASSLGPSGRSYNEQFF.

The table lists this clonotype with many counts. This chain connects TRBV6-2 or TRBV6-3 to TRBJ2-1; possibly TRBD1 or TRBD2 for D (5 bases each). With 4 bases removed from V and 14 bases from J, the gap between germline ends came to 15 bases. This CDR3 spans 12 amino acids. The germline V gene encodes CDR1 MNHEY and CDR2 SVGEGT. The CDR3 loop reads CASSFGTWGEFF. CDR3 nucleotides: TGTGCCAGCAGTTTCGGGACCTGGGGAGAGTTCTTC.

This clonotype appeared many times. The rearrangement links TRBV5-1 to TRBJ1-3; weak D call: TRBD1 (5 bases). V lost 5 bases and J 4 bases, leaving 16 bases between the germline ends. The CDR3 loop spans 15 amino acids. Germline CDR1 and CDR2: SGHRS and YFSETQ. In nucleotides, the CDR3 is TGCGCCAGCAGACAGGAGTGGGGAATAGGAAACACCATATATTTT. This encodes CASRQEWGIGNTIYF.

This clonotype was detected many times. The CDR3 bases are TGTGCCAGCAAAGGACAGGGGCGCGGCGAGCAGTACTTC. This gives the protein CASKGQGRGEQYF. The rearrangement uses TRBV28 and TRBJ2-7; 9 bases agree with TRBD1. Germline trimming cut 7 bases from V and 6 bases from J; bases unmatched to any gene: 7. The CDR3 sequence is 13 residues long. Germline CDR1 reads MDHEN; CDR2 reads SYDVKM. The full variable domain, rest sourced from reference TRBV28 and TRBJ2-7, is DVKVTQSSRYLVKRTGEKVFLECVQDMDHENMFWYRQDPGLGLRLIYFSYDVKMKEKGDIPEGYSVSREKKERFSLILESASTNQTSMYLCASKGQGRGEQYFGPGTRLTVT.

The chain uses TRBV28 and TRBJ1-2, with 11 nucleotides matching TRBD1. V lost 1 base to trimming and J lost 8 bases; unmatched junction nucleotides: 9. CDR1 is MDHEN, CDR2 SYDVKM, per germline. CDR3 length equals 16 residues. DNA for the CDR3: TGTGCCAGCAGTTTATTCGGACAGGGGGCCCTCGGAGGCTACACCTTC. Its translation is CASSLFGQGALGGYTF.

This clonotype was seen ten or more times. This chain connects TRBV5-1 to TRBJ1-5; D might be TRBD1 (6 bases). V shed 4 bases and J shed 1 base, with 12 bases lying between them. This CDR3 is built from 15 residues. CDR1 and CDR2 (germline): SGHRS, YFSETQ. In DNA, the CDR3 is TGCGCCAGCAGCGCGGAGGGGGAAAGCAATCAGCCCCAGCATTTT. This gives the protein CASSAEGESNQPQHF.

This clonotype was seen at least ten times. The chain links TRBV5-1 to TRBJ2-2, with 8 nucleotides matching TRBD1. This CDR3 spans 14 amino acids. Per the germline V gene, CDR1 is SGHRS and CDR2 is YFSETQ. Trimming took 4 bases from V and 7 from J; bases not matched to a gene: 6. CDR3 residues: CASSTDRGGGELFF. DNA for the CDR3: TGCGCCAGCAGCACCGACAGGGGAGGCGGGGAGCTGTTTTTT.

This clonotype showed up many times. The chain uses TRBV12-3 or TRBV12-4 and TRBJ1-1; D is unresolved. Trimming cost V 6 bases and J 1 base, with 12 bases left between them. The CDR3 totals 14 residues. CDR3 sequence reads: CASSFSLANTEAFF. In DNA form, the CDR3 reads TGTGCCAGCAGCTTTAGTCTAGCGAACACTGAAGCTTTCTTT.

This clonotype was seen repeatedly, ten times or more. V gene TRBV20-1 combines with J gene TRBJ1-1; 9 bases agree with TRBD1. Trimming removed 3 bases from V and 5 bases from J; junction bases left unmatched: 7. The V gene's germline CDR1 is DFQATT and CDR2 SNEGSKA (reference sequence). This CDR3 is built from 14 residues. The CDR3, as DNA: TGCAGTGCTAGTACAGGGGGCGGGAAGACTGAAGCTTTCTTT. This codes for CSASTGGGKTEAFF.

The sample holds many counts of this clonotype. The genes are TRBV21-1 and TRBJ2-2; TRBD1 is the table's D call and was not checked against the DNA. TRBV21-1 is assigned pseudogene status. The CDR3 loop spans 13 amino acids. CDR3 coding DNA: TGTGCCAGCCCTAAAGGGGGCAGGGAGGAGCTGTTTTTT. As protein: CASPKGGREELFF.

This clonotype appeared many times. DNA of the CDR3: TGTGCCAGCAGCGTAGGCCCCGATACGCAGTATTTT. This translates into CASSVGPDTQYF. The V gene is TRBV9, the J gene TRBJ2-3; no clear D. Trimming left V 0 bases short and J 6 bases short, with 5 bases between. The CDR3 contains 12 residues. Germline V gives CDR1 SGDLS, CDR2 YYNGEE.

The sample holds many counts of this clonotype. The V and J genes are TRBV6-5 and TRBJ1-1; D might be TRBD1 (5 bases). Germline loops: CDR1 MNHEY, CDR2 SVGAGI. Trimming left V 8 bases short and J 1 base short, with 17 bases between. This CDR3 region has 15 residues. The CDR3 loop is CASGQRAGRNTEAFF. DNA for the CDR3: TGTGCCAGCGGCCAGCGGGCAGGGAGGAACACTGAAGCTTTCTTT.